Each of the 8 T cell receptor beta chains below was sequenced from the same sample in a study of blood T cell repertoires in COVID-19. Data came from immunoSEQ multiplex PCR; TCRdb stores just in-frame clones and leaves some out. Of roughly 300,000 clones listed, more than 70% are singletons. The sequencing sample was made of peripheral blood. The receptors shown here come from a woman aged 50 to 60 who had recovered from COVID-19.

This chain connects TRBV7-9 to TRBJ2-7; D is perhaps TRBD2 (5 bases). The CDR3 has 16 amino acids. The germline V gene encodes CDR1 SEHNR and CDR2 FQNEAQ (reference sequence). With 3 bases removed from V and 0 bases from J, the gap between germline ends came to 15 bases. The CDR3 nucleotides read TGTGCCAGCAGCTTCGCAGAGGGCCTTAGCTCCTACGAGCAGTACTTC. Amino acid sequence: CASSFAEGLSSYEQYF.

The chain recombines TRBV28 with TRBJ1-5; D gene ambiguous. V dropped 9 bases and J dropped 5 bases, with 11 bases sitting between them. CDR1 is MDHEN and CDR2 is SYDVKM in the germline V gene. This CDR3 comprises 12 residues. In nucleotides, the CDR3 is TGTGCCAGTGAGACACCTCATCAGCCCCAGCATTTT. Amino acid sequence: CASETPHQPQHF.

The chain joins TRBV19 to TRBJ1-5; a weak D match, TRBD1 (5 bases). The CDR3 loop spans 14 amino acids. Germline V CDR1 and CDR2: LNHDA, SQIVND (reference sequence). The germline V and J ends were trimmed by 5 bases and 2 bases, with 10 bases remaining between them. CDR3 region: CASSGGAGNQPQHF. The CDR3 region has the DNA TGTGCCAGTAGTGGTGGGGCCGGCAATCAGCCCCAGCATTTT.

The chain has TRBV27 and TRBJ2-1, with D possibly being TRBD2 (6 bases). The V and J ends lost 5 bases and 4 bases respectively, with 15 bases between them. From germline, CDR1 is MNHEY and CDR2 SMNVEV (reference sequence). This CDR3 contains 15 residues. This CDR3 is CASSESPGLYNEQFF. The CDR3 DNA sequence: TGTGCCAGCAGTGAATCACCGGGACTTTACAATGAGCAGTTCTTC.

The chain is built from TRBV29-1 and TRBJ1-1, with 9 bases aligning to TRBD1. V trimming: 7 bases; J trimming: 0 bases; junction bases outside the gene matches: 3. The CDR3 runs to 13 residues. Per the germline V gene, CDR1 is SQVTM and CDR2 is ANQGSEA. The CDR3 protein is CSAGTGMNTEAFF. The CDR3 bases are TGCAGCGCTGGGACAGGGATGAACACTGAAGCTTTCTTT.

The CDR3 DNA follows: TGTGCCAGCAGCCTCTGGGGGACAGCGTATACCTACGAGCAGTACTTC. Translating gives CASSLWGTAYTYEQYF. The chain is built from TRBV27 and TRBJ2-7; 7 bases agree with TRBD1. After removal of 6 bases from V and 2 bases from J, the junction contained 13 bases not matched to a gene. Germline V gene data show CDR1 as MNHEY and CDR2 as SMNVEV (reference sequence). This CDR3 spans 16 amino acids.

J is TRBJ2-2 and V is TRBV15; TRBD2 matches 9 bases. Per the germline V gene, CDR1 is LNHNV and CDR2 is YYDKDF (reference sequence). V shed 0 bases, J shed 5 bases, and the junction held 7 bases outside the gene matches. CDR3 length: 17 amino acids. The CDR3 protein is CATSREGGLASTGELFF. In DNA form, the CDR3 reads TGTGCCACCAGCAGAGAAGGGGGACTAGCCTCTACCGGGGAGCTGTTTTTT.

The chain is built from TRBV29-1 and TRBJ1-5, with unresolved D. Per germline, CDR1 SQVTM and CDR2 ANQGSEA. This CDR3 has 12 amino acids. V gave up 7 bases and J gave up 1 base, with 8 bases separating them. CDR3 DNA: TGCAGCGCGAAACAGAGCAATCAGCCCCAGCATTTT. Translating it yields CSAKQSNQPQHF.